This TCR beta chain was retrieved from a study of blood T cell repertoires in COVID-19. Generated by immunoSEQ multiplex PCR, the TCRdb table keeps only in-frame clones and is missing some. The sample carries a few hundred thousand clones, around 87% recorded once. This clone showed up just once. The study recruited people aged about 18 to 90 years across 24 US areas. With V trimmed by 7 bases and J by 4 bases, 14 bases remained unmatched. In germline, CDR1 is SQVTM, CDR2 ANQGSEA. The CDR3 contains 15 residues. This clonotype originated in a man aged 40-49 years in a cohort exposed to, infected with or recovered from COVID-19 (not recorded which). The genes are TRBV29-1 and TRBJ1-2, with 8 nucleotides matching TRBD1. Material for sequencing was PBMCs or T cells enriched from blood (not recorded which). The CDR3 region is CSAAGQGLGSYGYTF. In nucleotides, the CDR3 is TGCAGCGCAGCTGGACAGGGATTAGGGAGCTATGGCTACACCTTC.